The entry below describes one TCR beta chain. The record originates from a study of PD-L1 blockade in urothelial cancer. Study-wide context: Investigators checked blood 3 weeks (second dose) and 6 weeks after treatment start.

With 3 bases clipped from V and 6 bases from J, the junction kept 5 bases outside the gene matches. Germline CDR1 reads SGHNT; CDR2 reads YYREEE (reference sequence). This CDR3 is 15 amino acids long. Libraries were prepared by immunoSEQ multiplex PCR; TCRdb keeps only in-frame clonotypes and omits some of them. The sample lists fewer than 30,000 clones, roughly 84% occurring once. Sequencing was performed on PBMCs, taken around atezolizumab (anti-PD-L1) treatment. The rearrangement links TRBV5-4 to TRBJ2-1; 11 bases are shared with TRBD2. The sequence was collected from an older man with urothelial cancer. The CDR3 DNA follows: TGTGCCAGCAGCTCAGGGACTAGCGGAGTCAATGAGCAGTTCTTC. Translating gives CASSSGTSGVNEQFF.